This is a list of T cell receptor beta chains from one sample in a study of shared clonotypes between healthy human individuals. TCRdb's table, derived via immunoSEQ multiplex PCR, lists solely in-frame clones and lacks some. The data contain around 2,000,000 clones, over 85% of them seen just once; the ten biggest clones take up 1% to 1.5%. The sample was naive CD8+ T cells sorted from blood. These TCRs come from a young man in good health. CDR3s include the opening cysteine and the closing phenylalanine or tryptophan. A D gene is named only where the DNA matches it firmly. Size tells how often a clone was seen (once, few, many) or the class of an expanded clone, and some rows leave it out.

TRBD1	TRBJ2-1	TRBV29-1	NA	CSVLQGNEQFF	TGCAGCGTCCTACAGGGGAATGAGCAGTTCTTC
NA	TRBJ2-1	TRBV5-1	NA	CASSLGGNEQFF	TGCGCCAGCAGCTTGGGCGGTAATGAGCAGTTCTTC
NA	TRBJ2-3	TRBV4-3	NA	CASSQDLEGFTDTQYF	TGCGCCAGCAGCCAAGATCTGGAGGGTTTCACAGATACGCAGTATTTT
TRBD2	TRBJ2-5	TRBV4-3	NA	CASSQDTFSGSETQYF	TGCGCCAGCAGCCAAGATACCTTCAGCGGGAGTGAGACCCAGTACTTC
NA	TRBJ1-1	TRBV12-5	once	CASGKGGGEAFF	TGTGCTAGTGGAAAAGGAGGGGGTGAAGCTTTCTTT
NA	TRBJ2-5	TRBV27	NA	CASSFRALGAPQETQYF	TGTGCCAGCAGTTTTCGGGCCCTTGGTGCTCCCCAAGAGACCCAGTACTTC
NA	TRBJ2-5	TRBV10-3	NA	CAITDPGRPIFGTQYF	TGTGCCATCACTGACCCGGGACGGCCGATTTTCGGAACCCAGTACTTC
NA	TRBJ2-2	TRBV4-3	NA	CASSQDAGAGELFF	TGCGCCAGCAGCCAAGATGCCGGCGCCGGGGAGCTGTTTTTT
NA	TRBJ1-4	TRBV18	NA	CASSPYAGSPNEKLFF	TGTGCCAGCTCACCTTACGCAGGGAGCCCTAATGAAAAACTGTTTTTT
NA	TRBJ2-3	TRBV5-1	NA	CASSFGAGGTDTQYF	TGCGCCAGCAGCTTCGGGGCGGGTGGCACAGATACGCAGTATTTT
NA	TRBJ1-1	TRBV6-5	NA	CASSYGRAEAFF	TGTGCCAGCAGTTACGGGAGGGCTGAAGCTTTCTTT
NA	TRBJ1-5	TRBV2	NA	CASRIGNQPQHF	TGTGCCAGCCGTATTGGCAATCAGCCCCAGCATTTT
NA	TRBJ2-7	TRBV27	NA	CASSLGASYEQYF	TGTGCCAGCAGTTTGGGGGCCTCCTACGAGCAGTACTTC
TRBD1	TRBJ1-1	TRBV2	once	CASSETLTGVRTEAFF	TGTGCCAGCAGTGAAACGCTGACAGGGGTAAGAACTGAAGCTTTCTTT
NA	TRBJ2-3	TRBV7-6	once	CASSERGGGRVADTQYF	TGTGCCAGCAGCGAGCGAGGAGGGGGAAGGGTTGCGGATACGCAGTATTTT
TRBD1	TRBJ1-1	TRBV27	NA	CASSEGQGRIEAFF	TGTGCCAGCAGTGAAGGACAGGGACGCATTGAAGCTTTCTTT
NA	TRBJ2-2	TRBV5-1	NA	CASSLIDYPTGELFF	TGCGCCAGCAGCTTGATCGATTATCCCACCGGGGAGCTGTTTTTT
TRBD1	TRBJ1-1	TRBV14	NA	CASSPRQGLNTEAFF	TGTGCCAGCAGCCCCCGACAGGGCCTGAACACTGAAGCTTTCTTT
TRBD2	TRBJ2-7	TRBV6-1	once	CASSGGGGSSYEQYF	TGTGCCAGCAGCGGCGGCGGGGGAAGCTCCTACGAGCAGTACTTC
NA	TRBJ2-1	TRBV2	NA	CASSKSSASSYNEQFF	TGTGCCAGCAGTAAATCTAGCGCAAGCTCCTACAATGAGCAGTTCTTC
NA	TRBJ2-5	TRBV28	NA	CAATGTQETQYF	TGTGCTGCGACGGGGACTCAAGAGACCCAGTACTTC
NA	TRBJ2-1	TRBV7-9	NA	CASSFRDEQFF	TGTGCCAGCAGCTTTAGGGATGAGCAGTTCTTC
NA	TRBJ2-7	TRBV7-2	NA	CASSLLSDSYEQYF	TGTGCCAGCAGCTTGCTCAGCGACTCCTACGAGCAGTACTTC
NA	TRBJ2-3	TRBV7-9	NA	CASSLRGRAEYF	TGTGCCAGCAGCCTGCGAGGGCGGGCGGAGTATTTT
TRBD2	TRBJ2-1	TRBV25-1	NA	CASSGLAGSKSEQFF	TGTGCCAGCAGCGGACTAGCGGGATCTAAGAGTGAGCAGTTCTTC
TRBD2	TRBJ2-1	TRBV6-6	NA	CASSSTVGGAYNEQFF	TGTGCCAGCAGTTCCACAGTGGGGGGGGCCTACAATGAGCAGTTCTTC
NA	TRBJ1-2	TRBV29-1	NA	CSVEGQFYGYTF	TGCAGCGTTGAAGGACAGTTCTATGGCTACACCTTC
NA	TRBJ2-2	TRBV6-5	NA	CASSYSWGTGELFF	TGTGCCAGCAGTTACTCGTGGGGGACCGGGGAGCTGTTTTTT
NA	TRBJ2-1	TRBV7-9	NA	CASSLGYNEQFF	TGTGCCAGCAGCTTAGGCTACAATGAGCAGTTCTTC
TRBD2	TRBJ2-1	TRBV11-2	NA	CASSLAKGLAGGREQFF	TGTGCCAGCAGCTTAGCCAAAGGACTAGCGGGGGGCAGGGAGCAGTTCTTC